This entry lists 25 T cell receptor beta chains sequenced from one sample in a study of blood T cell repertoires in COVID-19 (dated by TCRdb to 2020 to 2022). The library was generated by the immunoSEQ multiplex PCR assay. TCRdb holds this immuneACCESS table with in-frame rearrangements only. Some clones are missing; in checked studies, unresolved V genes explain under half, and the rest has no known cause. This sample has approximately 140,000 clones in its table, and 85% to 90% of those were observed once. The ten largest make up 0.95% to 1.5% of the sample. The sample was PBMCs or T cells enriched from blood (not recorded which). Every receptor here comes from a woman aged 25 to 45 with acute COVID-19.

The CDR3 DNA sequence: TGCGCCAGCAGCCAAGGGCCGGGAGCTGTCGCAGATACGCAGTATTTT. This gives the protein CASSQGPGAVADTQYF. This rearrangement joins TRBV4-3 to TRBJ2-3, with D possibly being TRBD2 (6 bases). The CDR3 has 16 residues. V lost 1 base and J 4 bases, leaving 15 bases between the germline ends. In germline, CDR1 is LGHNA, CDR2 YSLEER.

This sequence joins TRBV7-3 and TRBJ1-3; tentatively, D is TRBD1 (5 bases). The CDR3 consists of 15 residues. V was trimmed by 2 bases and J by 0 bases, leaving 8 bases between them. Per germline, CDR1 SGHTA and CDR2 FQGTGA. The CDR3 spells CASSLDSNSGNTIYF. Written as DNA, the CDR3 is TGTGCCAGCAGCTTAGACAGTAACTCTGGAAACACCATATATTTT.

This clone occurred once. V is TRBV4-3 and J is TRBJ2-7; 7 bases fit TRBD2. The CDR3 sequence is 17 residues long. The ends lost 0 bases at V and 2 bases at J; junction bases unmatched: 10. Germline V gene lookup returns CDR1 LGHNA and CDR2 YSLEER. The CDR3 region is CASSQDLLGDYTYEQYF. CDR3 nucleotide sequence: TGCGCCAGCAGCCAAGATCTATTGGGGGACTACACCTACGAGCAGTACTTC.

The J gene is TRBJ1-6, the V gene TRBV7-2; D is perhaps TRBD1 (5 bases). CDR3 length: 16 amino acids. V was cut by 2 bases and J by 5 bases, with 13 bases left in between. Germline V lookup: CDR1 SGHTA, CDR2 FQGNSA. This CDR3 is CASSLTGAMNNSPLHF. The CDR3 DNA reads TGTGCCAGCAGCTTAACAGGAGCCATGAATAATTCACCCCTCCACTTT.

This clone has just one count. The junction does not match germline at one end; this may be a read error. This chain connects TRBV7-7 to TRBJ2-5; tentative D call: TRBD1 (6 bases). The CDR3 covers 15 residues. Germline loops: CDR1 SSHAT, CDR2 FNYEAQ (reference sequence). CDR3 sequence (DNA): TGTGCTAGCAGCTTAACCGGGACACCTCAAGAGACCCAGTACTTC. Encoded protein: CASSLTGTPQETQYF.

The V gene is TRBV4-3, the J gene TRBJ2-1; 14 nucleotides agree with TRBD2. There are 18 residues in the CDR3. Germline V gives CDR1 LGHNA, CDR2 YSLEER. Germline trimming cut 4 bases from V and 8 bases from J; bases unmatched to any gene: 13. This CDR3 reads CASSRMPGTSGSPDEQFF. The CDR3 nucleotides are TGCGCCAGCAGCCGAATGCCCGGGACTAGCGGGAGCCCGGATGAGCAGTTCTTC.

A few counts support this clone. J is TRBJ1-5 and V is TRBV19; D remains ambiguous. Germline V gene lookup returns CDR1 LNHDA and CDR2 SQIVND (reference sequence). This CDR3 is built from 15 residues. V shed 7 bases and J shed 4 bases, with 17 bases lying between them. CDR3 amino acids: CASKEGSNGNQPQHF. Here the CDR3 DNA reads TGTGCCAGTAAAGAGGGCAGCAACGGTAATCAGCCCCAGCATTTT.

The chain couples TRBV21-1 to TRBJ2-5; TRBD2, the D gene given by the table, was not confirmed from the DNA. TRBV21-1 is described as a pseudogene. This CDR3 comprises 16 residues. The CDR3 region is CASSKAWREFRETQYF. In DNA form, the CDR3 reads TGTGCCAGCAGCAAAGCGTGGCGGGAGTTCCGGGAGACCCAGTACTTC.

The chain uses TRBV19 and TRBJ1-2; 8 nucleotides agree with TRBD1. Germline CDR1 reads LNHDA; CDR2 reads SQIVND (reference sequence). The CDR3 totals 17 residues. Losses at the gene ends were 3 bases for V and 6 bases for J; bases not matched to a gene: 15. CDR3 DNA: TGTGCCAGTAGTATGTATGGGGGGTATGGACAGGGTGATGGCTACACCTTC. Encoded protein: CASSMYGGYGQGDGYTF.

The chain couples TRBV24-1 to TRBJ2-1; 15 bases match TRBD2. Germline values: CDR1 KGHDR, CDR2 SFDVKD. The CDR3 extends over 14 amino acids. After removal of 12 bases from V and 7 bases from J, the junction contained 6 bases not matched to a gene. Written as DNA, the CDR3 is TGTGCCGTGGGACTAGCGGGAGGAGGTAATGAGCAGTTCTTC. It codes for CAVGLAGGGNEQFF.

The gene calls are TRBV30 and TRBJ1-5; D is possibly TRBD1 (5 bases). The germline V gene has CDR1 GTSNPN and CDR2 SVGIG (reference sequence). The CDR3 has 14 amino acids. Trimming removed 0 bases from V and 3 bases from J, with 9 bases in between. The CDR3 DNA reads TGTGCCTGGAGTGTACGACAGTACAATCAGCCCCAGCATTTT. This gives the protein CAWSVRQYNQPQHF. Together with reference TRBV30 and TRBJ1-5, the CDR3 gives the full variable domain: SQTIHQWPATLVQPVGSPLSLECTVEGTSNPNLYWYRQAAGRGLQLLFYSVGIGQISSEVPQNLSASRPQDRQFILSSKKLLLSDSGFYLCAWSVRQYNQPQHFGDGTRLSIL.

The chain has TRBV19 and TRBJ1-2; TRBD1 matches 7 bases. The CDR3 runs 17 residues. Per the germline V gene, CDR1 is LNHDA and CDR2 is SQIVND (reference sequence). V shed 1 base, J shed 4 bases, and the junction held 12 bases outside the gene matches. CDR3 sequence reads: CASSIAHQGESSYGYTF. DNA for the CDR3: TGTGCCAGTAGTATAGCGCACCAGGGGGAGAGCAGCTATGGCTACACCTTC. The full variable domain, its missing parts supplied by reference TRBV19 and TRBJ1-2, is DGGITQSPKYLFRKEGQNVTLSCEQNLNHDAMYWYRQDPGQGLRLIYYSQIVNDFQKGDIAEGYSVSREKKESFPLTVTSAQKNPTAFYLCASSIAHQGESSYGYTFGSGTRLTVV.

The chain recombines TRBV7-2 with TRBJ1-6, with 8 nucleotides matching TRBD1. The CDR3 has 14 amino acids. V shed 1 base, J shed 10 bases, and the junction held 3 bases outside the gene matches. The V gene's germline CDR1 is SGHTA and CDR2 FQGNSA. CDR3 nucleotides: TGTGCCAGCAGCTTAGGGACAGGGAAATCACCCCTCCACTTT. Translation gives CASSLGTGKSPLHF.

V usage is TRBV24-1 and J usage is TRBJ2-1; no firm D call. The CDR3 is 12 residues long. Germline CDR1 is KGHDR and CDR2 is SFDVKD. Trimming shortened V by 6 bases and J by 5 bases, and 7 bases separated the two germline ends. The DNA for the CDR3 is TGTGCCACCAGTTTGAGAAACAATGAGCAGTTCTTC. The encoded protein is CATSLRNNEQFF.

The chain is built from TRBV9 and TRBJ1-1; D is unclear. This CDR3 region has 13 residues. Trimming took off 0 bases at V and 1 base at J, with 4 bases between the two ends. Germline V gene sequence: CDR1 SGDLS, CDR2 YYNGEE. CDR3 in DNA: TGTGCCAGCAGCGTAGCCCAGAACACTGAAGCTTTCTTT. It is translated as CASSVAQNTEAFF.

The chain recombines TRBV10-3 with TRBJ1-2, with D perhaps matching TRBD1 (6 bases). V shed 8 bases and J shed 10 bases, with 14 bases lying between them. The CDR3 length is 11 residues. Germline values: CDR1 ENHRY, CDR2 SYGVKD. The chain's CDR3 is CAIQKGVDYTF. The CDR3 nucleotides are TGTGCCATCCAGAAGGGGGTCGACTACACCTTC.

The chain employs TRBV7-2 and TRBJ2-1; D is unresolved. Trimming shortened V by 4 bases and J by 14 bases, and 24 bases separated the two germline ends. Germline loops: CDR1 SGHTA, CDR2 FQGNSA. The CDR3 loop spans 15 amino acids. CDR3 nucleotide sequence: TGTGCCAGCAGCTCCGGTCCCGGAGAGTCTAATCAGAAGTTCTTC. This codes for CASSSGPGESNQKFF.

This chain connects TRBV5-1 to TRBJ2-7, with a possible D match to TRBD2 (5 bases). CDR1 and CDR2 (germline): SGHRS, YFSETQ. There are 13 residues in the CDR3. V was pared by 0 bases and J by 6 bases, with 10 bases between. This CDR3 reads CASSLERGTEQYF. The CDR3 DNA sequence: TGCGCCAGCAGCTTGGAACGGGGTACCGAGCAGTACTTC.

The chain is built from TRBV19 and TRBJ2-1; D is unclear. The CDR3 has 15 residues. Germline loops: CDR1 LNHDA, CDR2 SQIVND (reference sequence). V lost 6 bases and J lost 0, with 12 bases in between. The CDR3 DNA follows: TGTGCCAGTAGAGAGCTTAAGAGCTCCTACAATGAGCAGTTCTTC. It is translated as CASRELKSSYNEQFF.

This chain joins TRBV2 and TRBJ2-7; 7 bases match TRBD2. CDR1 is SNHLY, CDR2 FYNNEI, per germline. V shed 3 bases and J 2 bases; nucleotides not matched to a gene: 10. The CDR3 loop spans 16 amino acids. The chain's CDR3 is CASSDNPLAAAYEQYF. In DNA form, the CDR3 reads TGTGCCAGCAGTGACAATCCCCTAGCGGCCGCCTACGAGCAGTACTTC. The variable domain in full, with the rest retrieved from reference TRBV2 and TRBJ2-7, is EPEVTQTPSHQVTQMGQEVILRCVPISNHLYFYWYRQILGQKVEFLVSFYNNEISEKSEIFDDQFSVERPDGSNFTLKIRSTKLEDSAMYFCASSDNPLAAAYEQYFGPGTRLTVT.

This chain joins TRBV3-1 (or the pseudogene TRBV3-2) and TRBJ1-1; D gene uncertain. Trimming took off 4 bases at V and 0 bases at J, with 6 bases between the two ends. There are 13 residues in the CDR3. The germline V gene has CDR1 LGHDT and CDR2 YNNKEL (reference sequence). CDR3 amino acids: CASSRGVNTEAFF. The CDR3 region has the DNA TGTGCCAGCAGCCGTGGAGTGAACACTGAAGCTTTCTTT.

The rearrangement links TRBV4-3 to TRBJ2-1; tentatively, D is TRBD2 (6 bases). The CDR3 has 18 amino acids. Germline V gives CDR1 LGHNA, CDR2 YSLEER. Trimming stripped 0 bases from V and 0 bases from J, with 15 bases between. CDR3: CASSQDAAAGLSYNEQFF. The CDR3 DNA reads TGCGCCAGCAGCCAAGATGCTGCGGCGGGGCTCTCCTACAATGAGCAGTTCTTC.

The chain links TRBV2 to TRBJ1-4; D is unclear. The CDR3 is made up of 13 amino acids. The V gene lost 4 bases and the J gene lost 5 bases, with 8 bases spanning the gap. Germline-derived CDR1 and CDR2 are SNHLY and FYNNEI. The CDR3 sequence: CASSGAANEKLFF. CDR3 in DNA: TGTGCCAGCAGTGGAGCAGCGAATGAAAAACTGTTTTTT.

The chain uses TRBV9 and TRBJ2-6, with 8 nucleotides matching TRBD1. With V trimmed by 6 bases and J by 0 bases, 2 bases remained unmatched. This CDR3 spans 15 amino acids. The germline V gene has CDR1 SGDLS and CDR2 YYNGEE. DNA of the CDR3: TGTGCCAGCAACACAGGGGGCTCTGGGGCCAACGTCCTGACTTTC. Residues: CASNTGGSGANVLTF.

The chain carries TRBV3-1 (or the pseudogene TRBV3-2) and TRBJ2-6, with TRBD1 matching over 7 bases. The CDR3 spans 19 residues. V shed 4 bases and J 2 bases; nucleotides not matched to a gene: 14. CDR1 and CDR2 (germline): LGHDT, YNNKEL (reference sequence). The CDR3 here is CASSPRSTGTVAGANVLTF. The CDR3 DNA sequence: TGTGCCAGCAGCCCCAGATCTACCGGGACAGTTGCTGGGGCCAACGTCCTGACTTTC.